Below are 9 T cell receptor beta chains sequenced from a single sample in a study of blood T cell repertoires in COVID-19. The repertoire was sequenced with immunoSEQ multiplex PCR; TCRdb's copy has only in-frame clones and lacks some. The sample lists fewer than 250,000 clones, less than 85% occurring once. Sequenced input: PBMCs or T cells enriched from blood (not recorded which). Receptors were obtained from a woman younger than 45 who had recovered from COVID-19.

The chain recombines TRBV7-9 with TRBJ1-4, with D perhaps matching TRBD1 (6 bases). The CDR3 contains 15 residues. Germline CDR1 reads SEHNR; CDR2 reads FQNEAQ (reference sequence). The germline V and J ends were trimmed by 4 bases and 6 bases, with 15 bases remaining between them. CDR3 sequence: CASSWGTGSYEKLFF. CDR3 nucleotides: TGTGCCAGCAGCTGGGGTACAGGGTCTTATGAAAAACTGTTTTTT.

The V call is TRBV5-1, the J call TRBJ2-7; D unresolved. CDR1 and CDR2 (germline): SGHRS, YFSETQ. The V end was cut by 0 bases, the J end by 0 bases, with 4 bases between. The CDR3 spans 13 residues. In nucleotides, the CDR3 is TGCGCCAGCAGCTTGGACAACTCCTACGAGCAGTACTTC. It specifies CASSLDNSYEQYF. The full variable domain, its missing parts supplied by reference TRBV5-1 and TRBJ2-7, is KAGVTQTPRYLIKTRGQQVTLSCSPISGHRSVSWYQQTPGQGLQFLFEYFSETQRNKGNFPGRFSGRQFSNSRSEMNVSTLELGDSALYLCASSLDNSYEQYFGPGTRLTVT.

CDR3 nucleotide sequence: TGTGCCAGCAGTTTATCCCTAAACAATGAGCAGTTCTTC. This gives the protein CASSLSLNNEQFF. V usage is TRBV28 and J usage is TRBJ2-1; D remains unclear. CDR1 MDHEN and CDR2 SYDVKM come from the germline V gene. Trimming removed 1 base from V and 5 bases from J, with 6 bases in between. The CDR3 totals 13 residues.

The CDR3 loop reads CASSALAGEGTDTQYF. Here the CDR3 DNA reads TGCGCCAGCAGCGCCCTAGCGGGAGAGGGGACAGATACGCAGTATTTT. The V and J genes are TRBV5-1 and TRBJ2-3; 10 bases fit TRBD2. This CDR3 spans 16 amino acids. Germline CDR1 is SGHRS and CDR2 is YFSETQ. Germline trimming cut 4 bases from V and 3 bases from J; bases unmatched to any gene: 8.

The V gene is TRBV28, the J gene TRBJ2-5; 7 bases fit TRBD1. This CDR3 is built from 14 residues. V was pared by 8 bases and J by 5 bases, with 11 bases of the junction left unmatched. In germline, CDR1 is MDHEN, CDR2 SYDVKM. CDR3 in DNA: TGTGCCAGCGGGGGCTTGGGACAGAGGGAGACCCAGTACTTC. Translation gives CASGGLGQRETQYF.

This clone was observed once. The chain combines TRBV28 with TRBJ2-7; 9 bases are shared with TRBD1. The junction had 10 bases not matched to a gene; V was cut back by 3 bases and J by 4 bases. This CDR3 spans 16 amino acids. CDR1 is MDHEN, CDR2 SYDVKM, per germline. The CDR3 is CASSFAFGTGNYEQYV. The DNA of the CDR3 is TGTGCCAGCAGTTTCGCTTTCGGGACAGGGAATTACGAGCAGTACGTC.

This clone was seen once. The chain combines TRBV5-1 with TRBJ1-5; D possibly corresponds to TRBD1 (6 bases). This CDR3 spans 16 amino acids. CDR1 and CDR2 (germline): SGHRS, YFSETQ. V lost 4 bases and J 0 bases, leaving 14 bases between the germline ends. The CDR3 DNA follows: TGCGCCAGCAGCGACGGGACACTATATAGCAATCAGCCCCAGCATTTT. This gives the protein CASSDGTLYSNQPQHF.

This clone was counted a single time. V and J are TRBV4-2 and TRBJ2-2, with TRBD2 matching over 9 bases. This CDR3 has 18 amino acids. CDR1 and CDR2 from the germline V gene are LGHNA and YNFKEQ. With V trimmed by 3 bases and J by 3 bases, 11 bases remained unmatched. The CDR3 protein is CASSHKGAGGPDTGELFF. CDR3 bases: TGTGCCAGCAGCCACAAGGGGGCGGGAGGGCCCGACACCGGGGAGCTGTTTTTT.

This chain links TRBV3-1 (or the pseudogene TRBV3-2) with TRBJ1-4, with 7 nucleotides matching TRBD1. The CDR3 has 17 amino acids. Germline V gives CDR1 LGHDT, CDR2 YNNKEL (reference sequence). With V trimmed by 4 bases and J by 0 bases, 8 bases remained unmatched. The CDR3 spells CASSRKGQPATNEKLFF. CDR3 DNA: TGTGCCAGCAGCCGAAAGGGACAGCCCGCAACTAATGAAAAACTGTTTTTT.